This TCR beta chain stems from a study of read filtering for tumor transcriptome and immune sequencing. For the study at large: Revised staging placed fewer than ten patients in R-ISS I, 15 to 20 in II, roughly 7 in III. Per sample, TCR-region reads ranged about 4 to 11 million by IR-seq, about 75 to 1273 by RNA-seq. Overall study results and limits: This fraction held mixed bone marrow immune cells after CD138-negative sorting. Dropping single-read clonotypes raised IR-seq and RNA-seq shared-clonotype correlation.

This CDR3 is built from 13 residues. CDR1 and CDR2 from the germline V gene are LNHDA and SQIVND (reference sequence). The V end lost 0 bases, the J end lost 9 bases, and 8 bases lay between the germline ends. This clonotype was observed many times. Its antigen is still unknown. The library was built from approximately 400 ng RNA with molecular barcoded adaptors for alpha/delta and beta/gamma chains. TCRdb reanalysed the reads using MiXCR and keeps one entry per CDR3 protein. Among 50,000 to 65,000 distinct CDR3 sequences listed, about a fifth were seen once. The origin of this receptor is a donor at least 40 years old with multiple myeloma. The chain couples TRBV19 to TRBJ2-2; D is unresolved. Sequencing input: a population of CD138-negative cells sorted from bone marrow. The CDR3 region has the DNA TGTGCCAGTAGTATAGATCGGAGCCGGGAGCTGTTTTTT. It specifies CASSIDRSRELFF. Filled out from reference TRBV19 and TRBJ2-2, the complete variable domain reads DGGITQSPKYLFRKEGQNVTLSCEQNLNHDAMYWYRQDPGQGLRLIYYSQIVNDFQKGDIAEGYSVSREKKESFPLTVTSAQKNPTAFYLCASSIDRSRELFFGEGSRLTVL.